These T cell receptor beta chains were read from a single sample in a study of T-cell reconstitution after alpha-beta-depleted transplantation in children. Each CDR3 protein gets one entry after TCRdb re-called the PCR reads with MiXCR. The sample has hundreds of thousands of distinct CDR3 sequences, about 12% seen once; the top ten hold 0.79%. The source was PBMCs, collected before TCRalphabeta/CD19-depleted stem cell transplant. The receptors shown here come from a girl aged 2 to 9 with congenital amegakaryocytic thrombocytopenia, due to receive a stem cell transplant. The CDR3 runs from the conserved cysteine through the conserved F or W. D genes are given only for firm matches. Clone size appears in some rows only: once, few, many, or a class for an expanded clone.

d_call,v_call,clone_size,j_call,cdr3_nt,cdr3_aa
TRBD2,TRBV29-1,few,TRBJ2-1,TGCAGCGTTGCAGGTCGGGCGGGAGGTCTCTCAATTTACAATGAGCAGTTCTTC,CSVAGRAGGLSIYNEQFF
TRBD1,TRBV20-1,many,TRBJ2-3,TGCAGTGCTGGCATCCTGGGACAGACAGATACGCAGTATTTT,CSAGILGQTDTQYF
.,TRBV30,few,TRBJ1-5,TGTGCCTGGTCGGGTAGATTCCGTCAGCCCCAGCATTTT,CAWSGRFRQPQHF
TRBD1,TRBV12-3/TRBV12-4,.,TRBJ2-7,TGTGCCAGCAGTTTAGGGGACAGGGTCGGCCACGAGCAGTACTTC,CASSLGDRVGHEQYF
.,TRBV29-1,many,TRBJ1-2,TGCAGCGTTGATGCTCGGGGGGGCTTAGATGGCTACACCTTC,CSVDARGGLDGYTF
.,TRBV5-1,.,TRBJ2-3,TGCGCCACCAGCGTAGAGGGGAGAGGCCCAGATACGCAGTATTTT,CATSVEGRGPDTQYF
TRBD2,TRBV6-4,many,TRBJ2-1,TGTGCCAGCAGTGACTCCAGTTTCCTTAGCGGGAGGCCCTACAATGAGCAGTTCTTC,CASSDSSFLSGRPYNEQFF
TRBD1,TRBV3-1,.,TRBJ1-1,TGTGCCAGCAGCCAGTCCTTCGTGACAGGGTCCACTGAAGCTTTCTTT,CASSQSFVTGSTEAFF
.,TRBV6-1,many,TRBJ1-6,TGTGCCAGCGGCTGGGGGGGTTTTAATAATTCACCCCTCCACTTT,CASGWGGFNNSPLHF
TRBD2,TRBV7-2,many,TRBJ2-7,TGTGCCAGCAGCTTTGGGACTAGCGGGAGAAATGACGAGCAGTACTTC,CASSFGTSGRNDEQYF
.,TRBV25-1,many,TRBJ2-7,TGTGCCAGCAGTGACCGGATCCCCTACGAGCAGTACTTC,CASSDRIPYEQYF
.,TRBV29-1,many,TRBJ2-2,TGCAGCGTAAAAGGAATGAACACCGGGGAGCTGTTTTTT,CSVKGMNTGELFF
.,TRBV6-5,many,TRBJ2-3,TGTGCCAGCAGTTACTCGGCTGCGGGTTCTGCAGATACGCAGTATTTT,CASSYSAAGSADTQYF
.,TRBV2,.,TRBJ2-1,TGTGCCAGCAGTGAGGAGGGAGTGGGCTACAATGAGCAGTTCTTC,CASSEEGVGYNEQFF
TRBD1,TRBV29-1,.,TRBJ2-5,TGCAGCCCCAGACAGGGAATCGGGACCCAGTACTTC,CSPRQGIGTQYF
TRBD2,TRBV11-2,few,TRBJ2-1,TGTGCCAGCAGCTCTCGACTAGCGGGACTTTATGGGGGAGAAGATGAGCAGTTCTTC,CASSSRLAGLYGGEDEQFF
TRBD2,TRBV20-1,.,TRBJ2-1,TGCAGGGCCCGGACTAGCGTGGATGAGCAGTTCTTC,CRARTSVDEQFF
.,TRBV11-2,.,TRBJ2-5,TGTGCCAGCAGCTTCAGGCCACAAGAGACCCAGTACTTC,CASSFRPQETQYF
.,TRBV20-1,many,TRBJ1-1,TGCAGTGCCCTACTTGGGGGGCAAGACACTGAAGCTTTCTTT,CSALLGGQDTEAFF
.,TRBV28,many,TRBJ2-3,TGTGCCAGCAGGACAAATCGTAGGGGACCTAGCACAGATACGCAGTATTTT,CASRTNRRGPSTDTQYF
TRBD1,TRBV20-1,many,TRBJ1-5,TGCAGTGCTAGGGCCCGAGCAGGGGGGGATCAGCCCCAGCATTTT,CSARARAGGDQPQHF
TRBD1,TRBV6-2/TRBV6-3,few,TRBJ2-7,TGTGCCAGCAGGTGGACAGGGAATTCGTACGAGCAGTACTTC,CASRWTGNSYEQYF
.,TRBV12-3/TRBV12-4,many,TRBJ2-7,TGTGCCAGCAGTTTTCGTCGGACCGTGCCCTACGAGCAGTACTTC,CASSFRRTVPYEQYF
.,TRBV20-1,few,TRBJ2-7,TGCAGTGCTAGGTCCACAGACTTCTACGAGCAGTACTTC,CSARSTDFYEQYF
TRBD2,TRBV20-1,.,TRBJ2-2,TGCAGTGCTAGAGATGCGGGGGGAGTCACCGGGGAGCTGTTTTTT,CSARDAGGVTGELFF
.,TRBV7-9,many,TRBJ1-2,TGTGCCAGCAGGCCAACGTCGGAGGCAAACTACTATGGCTACACCTTC,CASRPTSEANYYGYTF
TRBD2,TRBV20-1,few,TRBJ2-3,TGCAGTGCTAGAGATCCCCTAGCGGGAGGTCTTAGCACAGATACGCAGTATTTT,CSARDPLAGGLSTDTQYF
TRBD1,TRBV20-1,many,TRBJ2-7,TGCAGCGCCTCGGGACAGGGAACCTACGAGCAGTACTTC,CSASGQGTYEQYF
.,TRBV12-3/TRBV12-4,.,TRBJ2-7,TGTGCCAGCAGTTCGACCGACAGATACGAGCAGTACTTC,CASSSTDRYEQYF
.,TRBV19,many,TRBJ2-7,TGTGCCAGTAGTACGAAACCGACAGGTTTCGAGCAGTACTTC,CASSTKPTGFEQYF
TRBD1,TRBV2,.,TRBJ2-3,TGTGCCAGCAGCCATGACCTCGGGGGACAGGGGGCCACAGATACGCAGTATTTT,CASSHDLGGQGATDTQYF
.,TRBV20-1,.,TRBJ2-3,TGCGTCATGGCCTCGGCCAGCACAGATACGCAGTATTTT,CVMASASTDTQYF
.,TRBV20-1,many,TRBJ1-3,TGCAGTGCTAGATATCAGACGACCTCTGGAAACACCATATATTTT,CSARYQTTSGNTIYF
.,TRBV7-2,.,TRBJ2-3,TGTGCCAGCAGCTCTCCGCTTACAGGGCCAGCCACAGATACGCAGTATTTT,CASSSPLTGPATDTQYF
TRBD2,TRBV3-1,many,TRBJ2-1,TGTGCCAGCAGCCAAGAGGGACTAGCGGGAGAAGCTTACAATGAGCAGTTCTTC,CASSQEGLAGEAYNEQFF